The 16 T cell receptor beta chains presented below share a single source sample, sequenced in a study of beta chain features in type 1 diabetes. What was sequenced were expressed TCRB transcripts, since all of the isolated RNA had been reverse transcribed. The data were produced by immunoSEQ multiplex PCR, yet TCRdb's version contains in-frame clones alone and is incomplete. The sample holds 150,000 to 200,000 clones, 7.5% to 10% seen once. Source material: central memory CD4+ T cells from blood. The receptors were sampled from a woman between 18 and 30 years old in good health.

The chain is built from TRBV6-1 and TRBJ1-4, with 8 bases aligning to TRBD1. The CDR3 contains 14 residues. Unmatched junction bases numbered 5, after V lost 5 bases and J lost 6 bases. The germline gives CDR1 MNHNS, CDR2 SASEGT. CDR3 bases: TGTGCCAGCAGTCGGGACAGGTTCGATGAAAAACTGTTTTTT. Its translation: CASSRDRFDEKLFF.

The CDR3 bases are TGTGCTAGTGGTTTGGGGACGACAGGGAGGTGCACCTTC. Encoded protein: CASGLGTTGRCTF. The chain employs TRBV12-5 and TRBJ1-2, with 7 bases lining up with TRBD1. Trimming at V came to 1 base and at J to 13 bases, leaving 9 bases not matched to a gene. Germline CDR1 is LGHNT and CDR2 is FRNRAP. The length of the CDR3 is 13 residues.

A few counts support this clone. The genes are TRBV29-1 and TRBJ1-1; TRBD1 matches 8 bases. The ends lost 6 bases at V and 1 base at J; junction bases unmatched: 7. Germline V gene lookup returns CDR1 SQVTM and CDR2 ANQGSEA. The CDR3 length is 14 residues. The CDR3 sequence: CSVWDRSANTEAFF. The CDR3, as DNA: TGCAGCGTATGGGACAGGTCGGCGAACACTGAAGCTTTCTTT.

The rearrangement uses TRBV29-1 and TRBJ1-2; no definite D call. CDR3 length: 13 residues. Germline CDR1 SQVTM, CDR2 ANQGSEA. V lost 2 bases, J lost 4 bases, and 11 bases lay in between. The CDR3 here is CSVETSPLYGYTF. CDR3 nucleotide sequence: TGCAGCGTTGAAACCAGTCCCCTCTATGGCTACACCTTC.

The sample holds many counts of this clone. The genes are TRBV4-2 and TRBJ2-3; the match to TRBD2 covers 8 bases. The CDR3 sequence is 16 residues long. The germline V gene has CDR1 LGHNA and CDR2 YNFKEQ. V lost 1 base to trimming and J lost 1 base; unmatched junction nucleotides: 4. The CDR3 coding sequence is TGTGCCAGCAGCCAAGTCTCGGGACTAGGCACAGATACGCAGTATTTT. It codes for CASSQVSGLGTDTQYF.

There are a few counts of this clone. This sequence joins TRBV25-1 and TRBJ1-2; the D gene is possibly TRBD1 (6 bases). The CDR3 contains 13 residues. Between the trimmed V and J ends, which lost 6 bases and 9 bases, there was a span of 17 bases. The germline V gene has CDR1 MGHDK and CDR2 SYGVNS. CDR3 sequence reads: CASSLHTGPSYTF. The CDR3 region has the DNA TGTGCCAGCAGCCTACATACAGGGCCCAGCTACACCTTC.

The CDR3 DNA reads as TGCGCCAGCAGCTTGGGCAACACCTACGAGCAGTACTTC. Translating it yields CASSLGNTYEQYF. The rearrangement joins TRBV5-1 to TRBJ2-7; D remains ambiguous. This CDR3 contains 13 residues. CDR1 and CDR2 (germline): SGHRS, YFSETQ. Trimming removed 0 bases from V and 2 bases from J, with 6 bases in between.

This chain joins TRBV7-9 and TRBJ2-1; 8 bases are shared with TRBD1. The CDR3 runs to 15 residues. Trimming removed 4 bases from V and 6 bases from J; junction bases left unmatched: 8. Germline V lookup: CDR1 SEHNR, CDR2 FQNEAQ (reference sequence). The CDR3 loop is CASSSRDRNANEQFF. CDR3 nucleotides: TGTGCCAGCAGCTCCCGGGACAGGAACGCCAATGAGCAGTTCTTC.

The sample holds a few counts of this clone. CDR3 bases: TGCGCCAGCAGCACTAGACAGGACTACGAGCAGTACTTC. This translates into CASSTRQDYEQYF. The chain links TRBV5-1 to TRBJ2-7, with D maybe TRBD1 (6 bases). Germline V lookup: CDR1 SGHRS, CDR2 YFSETQ. The CDR3 totals 13 residues. Trimming removed 4 bases at V and 3 bases at J, with 11 bases between.

This chain joins TRBV4-1 and TRBJ2-3; 11 bases line up with TRBD2. The CDR3 loop spans 17 amino acids. Germline CDR1 MGHRA, CDR2 YSYEKL. V was pared by 5 bases and J by 2 bases, with 9 bases of the junction left unmatched. CDR3 sequence reads: CASSAQGTSGYTDTQYF. DNA for the CDR3: TGCGCCAGCAGCGCTCAGGGGACTAGCGGTTACACAGATACGCAGTATTTT.

For the CDR3, the DNA is TGTGCCAGCAGGACACAGGGGGCTGGCTACACCTTC. It encodes CASRTQGAGYTF. This sequence joins TRBV6-5 and TRBJ1-2; 9 bases agree with TRBD1. In germline, CDR1 is MNHEY, CDR2 SVGAGI. The CDR3 length is 12 residues. Trimming at V came to 6 bases and at J to 7 bases, leaving 3 bases not matched to a gene.

The rearrangement links TRBV5-1 to TRBJ1-2; 9 bases map to TRBD1. V dropped 4 bases and J dropped 3; count of bases not matched to a gene: 1. This CDR3 spans 13 amino acids. CDR1 and CDR2 from the germline V gene are SGHRS and YFSETQ. The chain's CDR3 is CASSRDRDYGYTF. CDR3 nucleotides: TGCGCCAGCAGCCGGGACAGGGACTATGGCTACACCTTC.

This clone occurred many times. The chain carries TRBV19 and TRBJ2-7; 12 nucleotides match TRBD2. The germline V gene has CDR1 LNHDA and CDR2 SQIVND (reference sequence). The CDR3 sequence is 14 residues long. J was trimmed by 3 bases and V by 6 bases; bases with no gene match: 3. CDR3 coding DNA: TGTGCCAGTAGCGGGACTAGCGGGCTCTACGAGCAGTACTTC. The encoded protein is CASSGTSGLYEQYF.

This clone was seen a handful of times. The V gene is TRBV9, the J gene TRBJ1-2; TRBD1 might be the D (6 bases). This CDR3 comprises 15 residues. In germline, CDR1 is SGDLS, CDR2 YYNGEE. The V gene lost 0 bases and the J gene lost 4 bases, with 13 bases spanning the gap. CDR3 sequence (DNA): TGTGCCAGCAGCGTAGAGGGGGGGCGGTCCTATGGCTACACCTTC. Its protein is CASSVEGGRSYGYTF.

This clone came up a few times. The V and J genes are TRBV5-4 and TRBJ1-5, with no clear D. The V end lost 0 bases, the J end lost 1 base, and 8 bases lay between the germline ends. From germline, CDR1 is SGHNT and CDR2 YYREEE (reference sequence). The CDR3 has 15 residues. The CDR3 coding sequence is TGTGCCAGCAGCTTGGACTCGGGGAGCAATCAGCCCCAGCATTTT. It codes for CASSLDSGSNQPQHF.

This clone has a handful of counts. The gene calls are TRBV6-1 and TRBJ2-2; D call uncertain. The ends were cut back, 10 bases at V and 1 base at J, with 13 bases in the middle. Germline CDR1 reads MNHNS; CDR2 reads SASEGT. CDR3 length: 14 residues. The CDR3 sequence is CATDRGGNTGELFF. DNA of the CDR3: TGTGCCACCGACCGAGGCGGGAACACCGGGGAGCTGTTTTTT.